This is a list of T cell receptor beta chains from one sample in a study of T cells in localized non-small cell lung cancer. Sequenced by immunoSEQ multiplex PCR; TCRdb stores in-frame clones only, minus some. Among 3,000 to 4,500 clones listed, about a fifth were seen once. The sample was lung tumor tissue, taken before any cancer treatment. These receptor sequences come from a female donor of 60 years or more with stage II lung adenocarcinoma. Both conserved end residues are part of each CDR3. The order of the fields is V gene, J gene, D gene, clone size, CDR3 DNA, CDR3 protein. A D gene is named only where the DNA matches it firmly. Rows may omit the clone size; those that give it use once, few, many or a size class.

TRBV11-3	TRBJ2-5	TRBD2	-	TGTGCCAGCAGCAAGGGACTAGCGGGAGGAGGGCAAGAGACCCAGTACTTC	CASSKGLAGGGQETQYF
TRBV28	TRBJ2-5	-	few	TGTGCCAGCACATCATCAGGGGGACTGTACCAAGAGACCCAGTACTTC	CASTSSGGLYQETQYF
TRBV6-8	TRBJ1-1	-	few	TGTGCCAGCAGCCGGACAGTGAACACTGAAGCTTTCTTT	CASSRTVNTEAFF
TRBV14	TRBJ2-6	-	-	TGTGCCAGCAGCCAAGCTGGGGCCAACGTCCTGACTTTC	CASSQAGANVLTF
TRBV11-3	TRBJ2-1	-	medium-sized	TGTGCCAGCAGGCCAGGCCAACCGGGCGGCTCTGAGCAGTTCTTC	CASRPGQPGGSEQFF
TRBV19	TRBJ1-2	TRBD1	-	TGTGCCAGTAGGAGGGACAGTACTAACTATGGCTACACCTTC	CASRRDSTNYGYTF
TRBV29-1	TRBJ1-4	-	few	TGCAGCGTTGTAGGAGGGTCCGAAAATGAAAAACTGTTTTTT	CSVVGGSENEKLFF
TRBV15	TRBJ1-4	TRBD1	-	TGTGCCACCAGCAGAACGACAGGGACGAGAGAAAAACTGTTTTTT	CATSRTTGTREKLFF
TRBV28	TRBJ1-1	-	-	TGTGCCAGCAGTTATCGTGGGGCTAACACTGAAGCTTTCTTT	CASSYRGANTEAFF
TRBV28	TRBJ1-5	-	medium-sized	TGTGCCAGCAGTATAACGCAGGGGAGCAATCAGCCCCAGCATTTT	CASSITQGSNQPQHF
TRBV19	TRBJ2-1	-	few	TGTGCCAGTAAAGGGACATACAATGAGCAGTTCTTC	CASKGTYNEQFF
TRBV18	TRBJ1-5	-	large	TGTGCCAGCTCACCAACGTTCAATCAGCCCCAGCATTTT	CASSPTFNQPQHF
TRBV28	TRBJ2-7	TRBD2	-	TGTGCCAGCAGCCTAGCGGGGGGCGCCTACGAGCAGTACTTC	CASSLAGGAYEQYF
TRBV9	TRBJ2-7	TRBD2	-	TGTGCCAGCAGCCCCAGACCGGGACTAGCGGGAGCCGAGCAGTACTTC	CASSPRPGLAGAEQYF
TRBV19	TRBJ2-5	-	few	TGTGCCAGTAGTATAAACCACCTAATCGAGACCCAGTACTTC	CASSINHLIETQYF
TRBV28	TRBJ1-5	-	medium-sized	TGTGCCAGCAGTTATGGAATCGGCGGATCGGTAAATCAGCCCCAGCATTTT	CASSYGIGGSVNQPQHF
TRBV6-8	TRBJ2-7	-	-	TGTGCCAGCTTAAGGGACGTCAACGAGCAGTACTTC	CASLRDVNEQYF
TRBV19	TRBJ1-2	-	-	TGTGCCAGTAGTAAGGCAGGGGAGCACTATGGCTACACCTTC	CASSKAGEHYGYTF
TRBV28	TRBJ2-7	TRBD2	medium-sized	TGTGCCAGCAGTCCCTGGGGCGGGAGCTCCTACGAGCAGTACTTC	CASSPWGGSSYEQYF
TRBV18	TRBJ1-5	-	-	TGTGCCAGCTCACCTTGGGCAACAAATCAGCCCCAGCATTTT	CASSPWATNQPQHF
TRBV28	TRBJ1-1	-	few	TGTGCCAGCAGTCTCAGGTTTATGAACACTGAAGCTTTCTTT	CASSLRFMNTEAFF
TRBV19	TRBJ1-4	TRBD1	few	TGTGCCAGCCAGGGGGCGAGGTCACCTAATGAAAAACTGTTTTTT	CASQGARSPNEKLFF
TRBV6-8	TRBJ2-7	-	medium-sized	TGTGCCAGCAGTCGGGACGGTTACGAGCAGTACTTC	CASSRDGYEQYF
TRBV19	TRBJ2-7	-	large	TGTGCCAGTAGTAAAGAGACCTCTCGGGAGCAGTACTTC	CASSKETSREQYF
TRBV5-1	TRBJ2-2	TRBD1	-	TGCGCCAGCAGCAGGGACAGTAACACCGGGGAGCTGTTTTTT	CASSRDSNTGELFF
TRBV6-8	TRBJ2-7	-	-	TGTGCCAGCCGAAGTACGGGAGCGATCGAGCAGTACTTC	CASRSTGAIEQYF
TRBV11-3	TRBJ1-1	-	medium-sized	TGTGCCAGCAGCTTAGGGACAGCAAACACTGAAGCTTTCTTT	CASSLGTANTEAFF
TRBV6-8	TRBJ2-5	-	-	TGTGCCATCAGGGGCGGAGGGGGACAAGAGACCCAGTACTTC	CAIRGGGGQETQYF
TRBV19	TRBJ2-1	-	-	TGTGCCAGTAGTATCTCGGTCAGCAATGAGCAGTTCTTC	CASSISVSNEQFF
TRBV7-2	TRBJ2-1	-	-	TGTGCCAGCAGCCCACGGGGTAGGGCTGAGCAGTTCTTC	CASSPRGRAEQFF
TRBV19	TRBJ2-3	TRBD2	-	TGTGCCAGTAGATTAATAGCGGGTAGCACAGATACGCAGTATTTT	CASRLIAGSTDTQYF
TRBV30	TRBJ2-3	-	-	TGTGCCTCAGTGGGGGGACTCAAAAATACGCAGTATTTT	CASVGGLKNTQYF
TRBV11-3	TRBJ2-5	TRBD2	few	TGTGCCAGCAGCTCACGGGCGGGAGTAAGAGAGACCCAGTACTTC	CASSSRAGVRETQYF
TRBV12-5	TRBJ2-1	TRBD1	-	TGTGCCAGCCAGACAGGGGACAATGAGCAGTTCTTC	CASQTGDNEQFF
TRBV9	TRBJ2-1	TRBD2	-	TGTGCCAGCAGTGGTAGACTAGCGGGAAGGGATGAGCAGTTCTTC	CASSGRLAGRDEQFF
TRBV4-1	TRBJ1-2	-	medium-sized	TGCGCCAGCAGCCAAGACAAGGGGCGAATGAATGGCTACACCTTC	CASSQDKGRMNGYTF
TRBV29-1	TRBJ2-5	TRBD2	few	TGCAGCGTTGCGACGGGGGGTGGGGAGACCCAGTACTTC	CSVATGGGETQYF
TRBV19	TRBJ2-4	-	few	TGTGCCAGTAGTGGGACCTCGGGAAACATTCAGTACTTC	CASSGTSGNIQYF
TRBV11-3	TRBJ2-2	-	medium-sized	TGTGCCAGCAGCACGGACAGATACGGACTGGGGCTGTTTTTT	CASSTDRYGLGLFF
TRBV28	TRBJ2-2	TRBD2	medium-sized	TGTGCCAGCAGTTTACGACTAGCGGGAGTCCCACAGGGCGGGGAGCTGTTTTTT	CASSLRLAGVPQGGELFF
TRBV11-3	TRBJ2-3	TRBD2	many	TGTGCCAGCAGCTTAGTGACTAGCGGAACATACACAGATACGCAGTATTTT	CASSLVTSGTYTDTQYF
TRBV9	TRBJ1-2	TRBD1	many	TGTGCCAGCAGCCAAACTCACCCACAGGGGACGGGGGACTATGGCTACACCTTC	CASSQTHPQGTGDYGYTF
TRBV19	TRBJ2-6	-	large	TGTGCCAGTAGGGGATGGACAGCTGGGGTATCGGGGGCCAACGTCCTGACTTTC	CASRGWTAGVSGANVLTF
TRBV29-1	TRBJ2-2	TRBD1	-	TGCAGCGTCGCTATGGGGACAGGAAACACCGGGGAGCTGTTTTTT	CSVAMGTGNTGELFF
TRBV7-2	TRBJ2-5	-	-	TGTGCCAGCGTCTACGGCCAGCAAGAGACCCAGTACTTC	CASVYGQQETQYF
TRBV10-3	TRBJ2-4	TRBD1	-	TGTGCCATCAGTGAGGGACAGGGGCGAGCCAAAAACATTCAGTACTTC	CAISEGQGRAKNIQYF
TRBV4-1	TRBJ2-7	-	few	TGCGCCAGCAGCTTCGGTAGCCCTCAGCAGTACTTC	CASSFGSPQQYF
TRBV28	TRBJ1-5	TRBD1	few	TGTGCCAGCAACCCCAGGACAGGGAGGAGCAATCAGCCCCAGCATTTT	CASNPRTGRSNQPQHF
TRBV11-3	TRBJ2-4	TRBD2	few	TGTGCCAGCAGCCGCGCCAGCGGGAGTACCATTCAGTACTTC	CASSRASGSTIQYF
TRBV28	TRBJ1-1	-	few	TGTGCCAGCAACCTGGGGCTTTCTATCGCAGACCTGAACACTGAAGCTTTCTTT	CASNLGLSIADLNTEAFF
TRBV29-1	TRBJ2-2	TRBD2	-	TGCAGCGTTGGGAGGGCTAGCGGGAGTACCGGGGAGCTGTTTTTT	CSVGRASGSTGELFF
TRBV19	TRBJ2-4	-	few	TGTGCCAGTAGCACCCCGTGGGGACAGTACTTC	CASSTPWGQYF
TRBV11-3	TRBJ2-7	TRBD1	few	TGTGCCAGCAGCGCCCTTTCCTGGACAGGTGCTGGCGAGCAGTACTTC	CASSALSWTGAGEQYF
TRBV6-1	TRBJ1-5	-	many	TGTGCCAGCAGTGAAGGGGTACGGGGCCGGGAGCCCCAGCATTTT	CASSEGVRGREPQHF
TRBV18	TRBJ2-3	-	few	TGTGCCAGCTCAGGGGGCACAGATACGCAGTATTTT	CASSGGTDTQYF